The next 11 T cell receptor beta chains were all read from a single sample in a study of Ad26.COV2.S vaccination and SARS-CoV-2 variants. Documented treatment: around 19 received Ad26.COV2.S at low or high dose, single or two shots; roughly 5 received placebo; per-sample allocation not given. Day 63 after the first vaccine or placebo injection was the time point for sampling. Clones were sequenced by immunoSEQ multiplex PCR, and TCRdb holds only the in-frame ones, with some missing. This table has more than 350,000 clones, approximately 92% appearing once. Specimen: peripheral blood, collected in a trial of Ad26.COV2.S vaccine versus placebo. These receptor sequences come from a person aged 18-65 years who received the Ad26.COV2.S COVID-19 vaccine or a placebo.

The chain links TRBV6-5 to TRBJ2-3; a weak D match, TRBD2 (6 bases). The germline gives CDR1 MNHEY, CDR2 SVGAGI. The CDR3 length is 15 residues. The germline V and J ends were trimmed by 0 bases and 4 bases, with 11 bases remaining between them. The CDR3 sequence is CASSYSGGFADTQYF. DNA of the CDR3: TGTGCCAGCAGTTACTCGGGGGGTTTTGCAGATACGCAGTATTTT.

The chain couples TRBV4-1 to TRBJ1-5; tentative D call: TRBD1 (5 bases). The ends were cut back, 0 bases at V and 0 bases at J, with 9 bases in the middle. This CDR3 is built from 16 residues. Per the germline V gene, CDR1 is MGHRA and CDR2 is YSYEKL. CDR3 nucleotides: TGCGCCAGCAGCCAAGATGGGACGGTTAGCAATCAGCCCCAGCATTTT. Its translation: CASSQDGTVSNQPQHF.

A note on this clone: With a much larger clone just one base away, this may be a read error. The J gene is TRBJ2-1, the V gene TRBV2; no definite D call. The CDR3 runs 13 residues. Germline V gene lookup returns CDR1 SNHLY and CDR2 FYNNEI. The CDR3 spells CARGSSSYNGQFF. DNA for the CDR3: TGTGCCAGAGGCTCAAGCTCCTACAATGGGCAGTTCTTC. The full variable domain, its missing parts supplied by reference TRBV2 and TRBJ2-1, is EPEVTQTPSHQVTQMGQEVILRCVPISNHLYFYWYRQILGQKVEFLVSFYNNEISEKSEIFDDQFSVERPDGSNFTLKIRSTKLEDSAMYFCARGSSSYNGQFFGPGTRLTVL.

The chain links TRBV11-2 to TRBJ2-7; possibly TRBD2 for D (6 bases). The CDR3 runs to 14 residues. Trimming took 1 base from V and 4 from J, leaving 11 bases between them. Germline-derived CDR1 and CDR2 are SGHAT and FQNNGV. CDR3 nucleotides: TGTGCCAGCAGCTTAGCGGGAGCAAATTACGAGCAGTACTTC. Its protein product is CASSLAGANYEQYF.

The rearrangement uses TRBV27 and TRBJ2-1; D is possibly TRBD2 (5 bases). CDR1 and CDR2 (germline): MNHEY, SMNVEV (reference sequence). Trimming pared 4 bases from V and 7 bases from J, leaving 17 bases between. The CDR3 extends over 15 amino acids. CDR3: CASSYVSGGLNEQFF. CDR3 DNA: TGTGCCAGCAGTTATGTGAGCGGAGGCTTGAATGAGCAGTTCTTC.

The rearrangement joins TRBV10-1 to TRBJ2-1; 8 nucleotides align to TRBD2. This CDR3 region has 15 residues. V was clipped by 5 bases and J by 7 bases; unmatched bases: 10. Germline assignment: CDR1 WNHNN and CDR2 SYGVQD (reference sequence). The CDR3 DNA is TGCGCCAGCAGTCCTAGCGGGTGGGGGGCGAATGAGCAGTTCTTC. It yields the protein CASSPSGWGANEQFF.

V usage is TRBV4-1 and J usage is TRBJ2-1; D unclear. Trimming pared 0 bases from V and 9 bases from J, leaving 6 bases between. Germline V gene data show CDR1 as MGHRA and CDR2 as YSYEKL. The CDR3 totals 12 residues. CDR3 sequence (DNA): TGCGCCAGCAGCCAAGATATGATTGAGCAGTTCTTC. Its protein product is CASSQDMIEQFF.

The CDR3 spells CASSPPPASGRYNEQFF. The CDR3 DNA sequence: TGTGCCAGCAGCCCCCCTCCCGCCAGCGGGAGATACAATGAGCAGTTCTTC. The chain joins TRBV11-2 to TRBJ2-1, with 8 positions matching TRBD2. The CDR3 has 17 residues. Germline CDR1 and CDR2: SGHAT and FQNNGV. Trimming at V came to 5 bases and at J to 4 bases, leaving 13 bases not matched to a gene.

The J gene is TRBJ2-2, the V gene TRBV28, with D possibly matching TRBD2 (5 bases). The CDR3 has 13 amino acids. Germline values: CDR1 MDHEN, CDR2 SYDVKM. The CDR3 DNA is TGTGCGCTGGGAGATACGAACACCGGGGAGCTGTTTTTT. Translating gives CALGDTNTGELFF.

This chain joins TRBV29-1 and TRBJ2-3, with D perhaps being TRBD1 or TRBD2 (5 bases each). The CDR3 runs 14 residues. Germline V lookup: CDR1 SQVTM, CDR2 ANQGSEA. V was shortened by 3 bases and J by 4 bases, with 14 bases between the two germline ends. DNA for the CDR3: TGCAGCGTTGAGGTTGGGGGACCGGCAGATACGCAGTATTTT. Translation: CSVEVGGPADTQYF.

The chain is built from TRBV7-9 and TRBJ2-7, with TRBD1 matching over 9 bases. Germline assignment: CDR1 SEHNR and CDR2 FQNEAQ (reference sequence). Trimming took 5 bases from V and 3 from J; bases not matched to a gene: 2. CDR3 length: 13 amino acids. CDR3 sequence: CASSTDRGYEQYF. CDR3 coding DNA: TGTGCCAGCAGCACGGACAGGGGCTACGAGCAGTACTTC.